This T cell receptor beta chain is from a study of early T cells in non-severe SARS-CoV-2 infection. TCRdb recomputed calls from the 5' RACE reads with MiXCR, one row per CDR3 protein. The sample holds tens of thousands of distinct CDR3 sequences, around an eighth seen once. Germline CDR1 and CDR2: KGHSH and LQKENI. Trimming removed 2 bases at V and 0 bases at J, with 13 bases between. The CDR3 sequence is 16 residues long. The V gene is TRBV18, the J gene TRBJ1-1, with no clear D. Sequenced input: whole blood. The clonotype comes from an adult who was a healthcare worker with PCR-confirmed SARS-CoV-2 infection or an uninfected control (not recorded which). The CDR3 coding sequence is TGTGCCAGCTCACCAAACCCCCCCGGGGTGAACACTGAAGCTTTCTTT. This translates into CASSPNPPGVNTEAFF.